This TCR beta chain stems from a study of blood T cell repertoires in COVID-19. With V trimmed by 2 bases and J by 2 bases, 5 bases remained unmatched. Germline V lookup: CDR1 KGHDR, CDR2 SFDVKD. This CDR3 region has 16 residues. Only in-frame clones appear in the TCRdb table, and some are missing; sequencing was by immunoSEQ multiplex PCR. This sample carries about 380,000 clones, about 80% of them seen once, and the ten largest clones take about 1.2%. V gene TRBV24-1 combines with J gene TRBJ2-5; TRBD1 matches 9 bases. The clonotype was recovered from a human donor with acute or convalescent COVID-19. The donor label of this sample is uncertain. The sample consisted of peripheral blood. The CDR3 is CATSDSGTGLQETQYF. The DNA for the CDR3 is TGTGCCACCAGTGATTCTGGGACAGGGCTACAAGAGACCCAGTACTTC.